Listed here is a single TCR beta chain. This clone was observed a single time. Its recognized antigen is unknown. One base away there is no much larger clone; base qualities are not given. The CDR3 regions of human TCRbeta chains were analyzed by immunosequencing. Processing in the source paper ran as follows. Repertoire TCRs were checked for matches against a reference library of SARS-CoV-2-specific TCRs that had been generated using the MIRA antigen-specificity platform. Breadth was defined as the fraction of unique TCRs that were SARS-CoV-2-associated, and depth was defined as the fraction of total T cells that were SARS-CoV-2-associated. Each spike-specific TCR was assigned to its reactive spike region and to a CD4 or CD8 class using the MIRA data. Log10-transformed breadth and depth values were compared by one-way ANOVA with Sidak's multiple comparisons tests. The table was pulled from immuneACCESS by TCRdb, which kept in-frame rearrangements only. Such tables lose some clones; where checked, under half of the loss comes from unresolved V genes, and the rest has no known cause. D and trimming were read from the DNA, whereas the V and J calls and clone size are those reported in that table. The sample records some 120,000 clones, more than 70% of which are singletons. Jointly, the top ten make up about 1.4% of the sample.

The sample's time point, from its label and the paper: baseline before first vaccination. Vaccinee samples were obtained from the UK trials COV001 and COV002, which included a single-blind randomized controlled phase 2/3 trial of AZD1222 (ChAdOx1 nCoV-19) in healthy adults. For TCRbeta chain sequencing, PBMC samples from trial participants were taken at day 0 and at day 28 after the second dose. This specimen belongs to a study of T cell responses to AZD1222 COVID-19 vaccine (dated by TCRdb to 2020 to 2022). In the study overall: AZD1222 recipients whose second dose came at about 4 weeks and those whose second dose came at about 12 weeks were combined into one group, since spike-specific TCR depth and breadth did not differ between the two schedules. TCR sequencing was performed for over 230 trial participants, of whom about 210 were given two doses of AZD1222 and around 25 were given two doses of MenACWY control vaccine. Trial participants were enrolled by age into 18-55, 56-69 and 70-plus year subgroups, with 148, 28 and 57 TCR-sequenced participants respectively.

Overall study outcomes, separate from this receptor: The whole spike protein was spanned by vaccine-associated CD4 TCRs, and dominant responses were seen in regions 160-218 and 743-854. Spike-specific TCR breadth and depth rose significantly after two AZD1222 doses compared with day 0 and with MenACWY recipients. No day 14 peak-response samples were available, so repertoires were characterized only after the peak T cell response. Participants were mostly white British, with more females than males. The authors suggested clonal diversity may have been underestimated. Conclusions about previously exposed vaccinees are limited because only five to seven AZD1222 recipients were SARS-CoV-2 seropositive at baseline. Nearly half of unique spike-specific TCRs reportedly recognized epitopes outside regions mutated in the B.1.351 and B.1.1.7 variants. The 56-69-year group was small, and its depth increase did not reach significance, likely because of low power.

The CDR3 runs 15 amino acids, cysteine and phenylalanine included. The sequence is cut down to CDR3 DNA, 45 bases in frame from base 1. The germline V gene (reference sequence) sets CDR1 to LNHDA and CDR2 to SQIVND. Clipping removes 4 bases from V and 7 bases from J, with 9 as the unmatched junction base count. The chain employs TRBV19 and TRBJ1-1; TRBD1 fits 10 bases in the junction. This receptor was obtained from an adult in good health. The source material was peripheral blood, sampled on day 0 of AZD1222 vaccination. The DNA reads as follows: TGTGCCAGTAGTAGATCCGGGACAGGGGTGAGTGAAGCTTTCTTT. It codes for CASSRSGTGVSEAFF.